The entry that follows covers one TCR beta chain sequence. The antigen remains unidentified. The germline V gene has CDR1 SGHRS and CDR2 YFSETQ. Trimming took 5 bases from V and 4 from J; bases not matched to a gene: 5. This CDR3 has 13 amino acids. No cell sorting was done before RNA was extracted from the tissue. This sample stems from a study of tumor and adjacent non-tumor tissue in lung cancer. In the study overall: Patients were aged about 30 to 80, 9 to 10 men and 5 women, stage I to III. Each sample yielded a few million productive TCRbeta reads on average. Whole-study results and caveats: Compared with tumor, normal lung showed significantly lower TCR diversity.

The library came from three nested PCR rounds adapted from ARM-PCR protocols. MiXCR was run by TCRdb on the multiplex PCR reads, yielding one entry per CDR3 protein. Here the sample spans more than 85,000 distinct CDR3 sequences, 61% being singletons. The clonotype was recovered from a man between 65 and 80 years old with non-small cell lung cancer. Sample: lung tumor tissue. The chain uses TRBV5-1 and TRBJ2-5; the match to TRBD2 covers 7 bases. The CDR3 spells CASSPTSIETQYF. DNA of the CDR3: TGCGCCAGCAGTCCGACTAGCATAGAGACCCAGTACTTC.